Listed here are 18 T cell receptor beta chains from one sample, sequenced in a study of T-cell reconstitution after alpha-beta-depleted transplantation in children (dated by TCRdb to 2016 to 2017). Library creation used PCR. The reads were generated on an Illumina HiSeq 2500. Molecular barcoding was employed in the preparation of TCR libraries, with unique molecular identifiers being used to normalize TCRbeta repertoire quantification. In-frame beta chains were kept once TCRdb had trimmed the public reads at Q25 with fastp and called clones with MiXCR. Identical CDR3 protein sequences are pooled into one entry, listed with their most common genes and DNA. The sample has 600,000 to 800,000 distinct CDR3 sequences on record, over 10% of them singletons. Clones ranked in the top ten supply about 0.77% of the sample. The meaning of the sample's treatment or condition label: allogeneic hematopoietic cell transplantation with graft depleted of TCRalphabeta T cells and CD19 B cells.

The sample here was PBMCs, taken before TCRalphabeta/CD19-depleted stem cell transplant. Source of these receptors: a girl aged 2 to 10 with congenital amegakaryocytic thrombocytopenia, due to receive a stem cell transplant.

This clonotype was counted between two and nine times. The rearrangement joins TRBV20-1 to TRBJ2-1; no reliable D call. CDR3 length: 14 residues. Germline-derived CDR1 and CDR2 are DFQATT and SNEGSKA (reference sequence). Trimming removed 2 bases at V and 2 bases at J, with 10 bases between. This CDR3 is CSARSGFPYNEQFF. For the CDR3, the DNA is TGCAGTGCTAGATCCGGGTTTCCCTACAATGAGCAGTTCTTC.

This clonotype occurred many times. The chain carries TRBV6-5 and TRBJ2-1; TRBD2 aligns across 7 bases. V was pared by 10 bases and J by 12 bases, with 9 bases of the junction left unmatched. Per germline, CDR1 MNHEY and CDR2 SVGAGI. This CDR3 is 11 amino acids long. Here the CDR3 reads CATTRSGGQFF. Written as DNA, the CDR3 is TGTGCCACCACCCGGTCGGGGGGGCAGTTCTTC.

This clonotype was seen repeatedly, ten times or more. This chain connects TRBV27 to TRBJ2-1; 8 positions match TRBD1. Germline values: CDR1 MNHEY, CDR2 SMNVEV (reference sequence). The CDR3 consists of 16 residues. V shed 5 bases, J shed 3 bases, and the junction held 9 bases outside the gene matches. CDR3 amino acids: CASSTPGQGFYNEQFF. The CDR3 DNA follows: TGTGCCAGCAGTACCCCCGGACAGGGATTCTACAATGAGCAGTTCTTC.

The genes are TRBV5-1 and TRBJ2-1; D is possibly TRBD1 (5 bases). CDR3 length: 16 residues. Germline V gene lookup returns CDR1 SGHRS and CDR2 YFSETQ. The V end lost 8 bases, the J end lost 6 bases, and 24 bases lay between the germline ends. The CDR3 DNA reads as TGCGCCAGTAGGTCCCCGCTGGGGCCTCCCATCAATGAGCAGTTCTTC. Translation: CASRSPLGPPINEQFF.

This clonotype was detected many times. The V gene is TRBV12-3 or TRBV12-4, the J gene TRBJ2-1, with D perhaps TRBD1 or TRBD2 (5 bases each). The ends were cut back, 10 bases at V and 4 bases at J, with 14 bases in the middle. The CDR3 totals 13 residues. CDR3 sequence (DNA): TGTGCCACCCGTCAGGGCGGGTACAATGAGCAGTTCTTC. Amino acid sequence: CATRQGGYNEQFF.

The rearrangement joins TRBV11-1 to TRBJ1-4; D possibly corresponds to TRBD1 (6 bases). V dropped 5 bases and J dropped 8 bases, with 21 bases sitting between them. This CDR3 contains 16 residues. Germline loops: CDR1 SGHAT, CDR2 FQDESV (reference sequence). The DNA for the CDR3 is TGTGCCAGCAGCCGACGGACAGCCAGGGCCGGGGAAAAACTGTTTTTT. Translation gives CASSRRTARAGEKLFF. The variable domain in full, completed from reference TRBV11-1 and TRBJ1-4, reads EAEVAQSPRYKITEKSQAVAFWCDPISGHATLYWYRQILGQGPELLVQFQDESVVDDSQLPKDRFSAERLKGVDSTLKIQPAELGDSAMYLCASSRRTARAGEKLFFGSGTQLSVL.

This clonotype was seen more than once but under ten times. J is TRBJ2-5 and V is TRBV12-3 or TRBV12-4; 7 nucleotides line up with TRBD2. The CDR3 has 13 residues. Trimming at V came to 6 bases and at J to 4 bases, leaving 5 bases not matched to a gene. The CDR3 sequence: CASSPGGSETQYF. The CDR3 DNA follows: TGTGCCAGCAGCCCCGGGGGGTCAGAGACCCAGTACTTC.

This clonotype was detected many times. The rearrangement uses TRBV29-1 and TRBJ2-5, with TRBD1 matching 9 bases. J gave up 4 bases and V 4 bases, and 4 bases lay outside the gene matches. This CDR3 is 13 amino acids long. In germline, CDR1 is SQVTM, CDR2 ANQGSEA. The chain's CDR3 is CSVGYRGRETQYF. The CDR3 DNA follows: TGCAGCGTTGGTTACAGGGGGCGAGAGACCCAGTACTTC.

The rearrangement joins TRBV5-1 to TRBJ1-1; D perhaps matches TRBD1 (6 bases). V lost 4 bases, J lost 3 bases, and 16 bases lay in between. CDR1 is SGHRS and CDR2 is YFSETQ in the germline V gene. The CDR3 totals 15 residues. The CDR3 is CASSHNLNRDTEAFF. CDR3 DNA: TGCGCCAGCAGCCATAATCTAAACAGGGACACTGAAGCTTTCTTT.

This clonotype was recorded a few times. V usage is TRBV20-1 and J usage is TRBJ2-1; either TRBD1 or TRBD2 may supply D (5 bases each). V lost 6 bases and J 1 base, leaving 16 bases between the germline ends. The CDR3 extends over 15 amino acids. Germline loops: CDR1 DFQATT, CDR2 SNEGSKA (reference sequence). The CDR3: CSATEGISSYNEQFF. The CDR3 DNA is TGCAGTGCGACCGAGGGGATCTCGTCCTACAATGAGCAGTTCTTC.

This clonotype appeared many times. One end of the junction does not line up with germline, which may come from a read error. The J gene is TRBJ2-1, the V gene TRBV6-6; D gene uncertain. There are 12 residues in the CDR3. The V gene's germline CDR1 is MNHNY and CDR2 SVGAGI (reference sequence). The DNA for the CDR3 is TGTGCCAGCAGTTACTCCCACAATGAGCAGTTCTTC. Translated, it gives CASSYSHNEQFF.

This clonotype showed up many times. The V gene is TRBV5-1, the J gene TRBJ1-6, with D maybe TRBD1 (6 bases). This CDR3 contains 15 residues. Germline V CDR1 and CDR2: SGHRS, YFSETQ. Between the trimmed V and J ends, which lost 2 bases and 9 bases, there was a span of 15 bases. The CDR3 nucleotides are TGCGCCAGCAGCTTACAGGGTCCAGAGGGTTCACCCCTCCACTTT. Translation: CASSLQGPEGSPLHF.

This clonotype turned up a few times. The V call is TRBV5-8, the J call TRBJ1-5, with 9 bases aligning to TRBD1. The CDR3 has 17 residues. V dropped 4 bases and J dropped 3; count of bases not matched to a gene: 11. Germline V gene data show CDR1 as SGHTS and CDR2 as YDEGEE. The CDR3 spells CASSPIHRGQDNQPQHF. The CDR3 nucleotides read TGTGCCAGCAGCCCTATTCACAGGGGGCAGGACAATCAGCCCCAGCATTTT.

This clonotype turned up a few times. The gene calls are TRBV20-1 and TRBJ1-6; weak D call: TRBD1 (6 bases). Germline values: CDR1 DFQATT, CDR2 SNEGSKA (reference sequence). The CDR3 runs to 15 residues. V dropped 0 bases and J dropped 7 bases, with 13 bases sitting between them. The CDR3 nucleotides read TGCAGTGCTAGAGATCCGGAGGGGGGGAATTCACCCCTCCACTTT. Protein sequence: CSARDPEGGNSPLHF.

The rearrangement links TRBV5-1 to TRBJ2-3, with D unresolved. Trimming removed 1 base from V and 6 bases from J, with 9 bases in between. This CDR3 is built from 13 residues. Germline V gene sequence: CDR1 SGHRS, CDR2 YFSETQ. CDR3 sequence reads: CASSLPQVDTQYF. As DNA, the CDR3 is TGCGCCAGCAGCTTGCCGCAGGTTGATACGCAGTATTTT.

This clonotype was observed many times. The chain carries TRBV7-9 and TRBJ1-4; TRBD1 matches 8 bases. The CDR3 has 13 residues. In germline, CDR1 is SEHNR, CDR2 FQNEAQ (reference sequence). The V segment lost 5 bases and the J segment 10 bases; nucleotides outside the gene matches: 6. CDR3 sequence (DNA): TGTGCCAGCAGCACTGGACAGGGCGGAAAACTGTTTTTT. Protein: CASSTGQGGKLFF.

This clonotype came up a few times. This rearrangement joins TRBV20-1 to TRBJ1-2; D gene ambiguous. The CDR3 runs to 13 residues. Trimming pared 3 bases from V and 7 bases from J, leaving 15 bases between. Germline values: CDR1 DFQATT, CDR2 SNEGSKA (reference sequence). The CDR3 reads CSARAPILTGYTF. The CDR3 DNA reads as TGCAGTGCTAGGGCACCTATACTAACTGGCTACACCTTC.

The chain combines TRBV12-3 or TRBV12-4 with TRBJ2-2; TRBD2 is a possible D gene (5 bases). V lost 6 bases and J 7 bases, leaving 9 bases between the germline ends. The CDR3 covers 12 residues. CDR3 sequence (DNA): TGTGCCAGCAGACTAGTGGGCGGGGAGCTGTTTTTT. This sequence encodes CASRLVGGELFF.